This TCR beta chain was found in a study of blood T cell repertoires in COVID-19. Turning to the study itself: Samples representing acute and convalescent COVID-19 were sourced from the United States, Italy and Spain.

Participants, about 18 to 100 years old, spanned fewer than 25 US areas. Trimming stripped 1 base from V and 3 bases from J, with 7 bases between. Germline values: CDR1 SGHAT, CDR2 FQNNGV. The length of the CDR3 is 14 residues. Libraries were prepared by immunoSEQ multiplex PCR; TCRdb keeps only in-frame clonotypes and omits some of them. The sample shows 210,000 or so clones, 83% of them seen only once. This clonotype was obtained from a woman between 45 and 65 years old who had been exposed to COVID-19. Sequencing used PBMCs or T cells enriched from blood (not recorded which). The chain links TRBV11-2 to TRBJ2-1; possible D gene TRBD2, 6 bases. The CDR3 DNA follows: TGTGCCAGCAGCTTAGCGGGGGTCTACAATGAGCAGTTCTTC. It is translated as CASSLAGVYNEQFF.